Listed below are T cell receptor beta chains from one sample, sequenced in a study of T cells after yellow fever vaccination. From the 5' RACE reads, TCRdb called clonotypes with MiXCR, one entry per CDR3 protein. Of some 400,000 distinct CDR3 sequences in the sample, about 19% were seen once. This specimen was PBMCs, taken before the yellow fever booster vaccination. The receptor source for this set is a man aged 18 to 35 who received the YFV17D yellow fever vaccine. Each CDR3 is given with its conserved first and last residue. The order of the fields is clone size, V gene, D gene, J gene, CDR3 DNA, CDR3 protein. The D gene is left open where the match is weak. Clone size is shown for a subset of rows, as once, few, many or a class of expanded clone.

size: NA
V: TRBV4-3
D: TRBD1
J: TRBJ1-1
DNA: TGCGCCAGCAGCCAAGATAACGGCCAGGGGGAACCTGAAGCTTTCTTT
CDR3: CASSQDNGQGEPEAFF

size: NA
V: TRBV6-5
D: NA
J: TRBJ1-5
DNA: TGTGCCAGCAGTCCGGTCGGGGGCAATCAGCCCCAGCATTTT
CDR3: CASSPVGGNQPQHF

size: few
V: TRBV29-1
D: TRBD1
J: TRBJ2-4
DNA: TGCAGCGTTGGGGGGACAGGGTTCATTCAGTACTTC
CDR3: CSVGGTGFIQYF

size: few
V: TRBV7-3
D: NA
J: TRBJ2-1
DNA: TGTGCCAGCAGCTTAGACAAAAACAATGAGCAGTTCTTC
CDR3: CASSLDKNNEQFF

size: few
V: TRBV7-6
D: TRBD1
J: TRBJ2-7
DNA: TGTGCCAGCAGCTCCAGGACAGGGAGAGGCTACGAGCAGTACTTC
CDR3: CASSSRTGRGYEQYF

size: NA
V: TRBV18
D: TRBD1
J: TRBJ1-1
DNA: TGTGCCAGCTCACCGTGGACAGGGGCGAACACTGAAGCTTTCTTT
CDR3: CASSPWTGANTEAFF

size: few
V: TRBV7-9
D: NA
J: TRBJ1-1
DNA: TGTGCCAGCAGCGTCTTTCTGGGGATTAACACTGAAGCTTTCTTT
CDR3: CASSVFLGINTEAFF

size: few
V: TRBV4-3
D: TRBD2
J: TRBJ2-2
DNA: TGCGCCAGCAGCCAAGAACGTCCGGGACTAGCGGGCACCGGGGAGCTGTTTTTT
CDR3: CASSQERPGLAGTGELFF

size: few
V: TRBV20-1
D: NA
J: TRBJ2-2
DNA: TGCAGTGCGAGGGACGGCACCGGGGAGCTGTTTTTT
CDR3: CSARDGTGELFF

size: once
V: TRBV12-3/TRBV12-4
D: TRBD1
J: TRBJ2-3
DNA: TGTGCCAGCAGATCCGGGACAGGGGGGTTTACAGATACGCAGTATTTT
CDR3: CASRSGTGGFTDTQYF

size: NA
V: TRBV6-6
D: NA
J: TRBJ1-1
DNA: TGTGCCAGCAGTTACGGGGGGTGGGTGTTCACTGAAGCTTTCTTT
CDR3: CASSYGGWVFTEAFF